The sequence of this T cell receptor beta chain was determined in a study of T cells in Graves' hyperthyroidism and ophthalmopathy. Study information: Specimen type is peripheral blood, collected at initial diagnosis prior to any treatment.

PBMCs stemmed from approximately 10 ml fresh peripheral blood. This clonotype was seen at least ten times. J was trimmed by 6 bases and V by 0 bases; bases with no gene match: 1. Germline assignment: CDR1 SGHKS and CDR2 YYEKEE (reference sequence). The CDR3 has 14 amino acids. The CDR3 regions of TCR beta were amplified from RNA transcripts. The primer set for the first-round RT-PCR of the TCR CDR3 was HTBI. TCRdb reanalysed the multiplex PCR reads using MiXCR and keeps one entry per CDR3 protein. Here the sample spans hundreds of thousands of distinct CDR3 sequences, roughly 20% being singletons. The chain couples TRBV5-5 to TRBJ2-2, with 8 bases aligning to TRBD1. This TCR derives from a man under 40 with Graves' ophthalmopathy. Material: blood. The CDR3 DNA follows: TGTGCCAGCAGCTTGGCACAGGGGGCCGGGGAGCTGTTTTTT. It specifies CASSLAQGAGELFF.